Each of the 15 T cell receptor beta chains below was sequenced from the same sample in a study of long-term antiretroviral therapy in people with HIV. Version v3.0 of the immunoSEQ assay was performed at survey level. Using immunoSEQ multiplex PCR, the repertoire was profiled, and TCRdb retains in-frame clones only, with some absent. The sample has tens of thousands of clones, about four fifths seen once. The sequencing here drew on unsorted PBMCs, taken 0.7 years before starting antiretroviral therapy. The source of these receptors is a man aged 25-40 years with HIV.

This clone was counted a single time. The CDR3: CASSPGGAYYEQYF. The CDR3 DNA is TGTGCCAGCAGTCCAGGGGGCGCGTATTACGAGCAGTACTTC. V gene TRBV6-6 combines with J gene TRBJ2-7, with TRBD1 identical over 8 bases. The CDR3 has 14 amino acids. The V and J ends lost 5 bases and 4 bases, in that order; junction bases with no gene match: 7. Germline V gene sequence: CDR1 MNHNY, CDR2 SVGAGI (reference sequence).

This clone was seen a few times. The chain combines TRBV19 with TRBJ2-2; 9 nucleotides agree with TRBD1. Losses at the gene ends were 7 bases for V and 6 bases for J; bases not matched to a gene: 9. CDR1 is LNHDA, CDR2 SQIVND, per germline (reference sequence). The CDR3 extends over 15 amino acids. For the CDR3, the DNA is TGTGCCAGTAAAAAGGGACAGGGTAACCCCGGGGAGCTGTTTTTT. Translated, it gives CASKKGQGNPGELFF.

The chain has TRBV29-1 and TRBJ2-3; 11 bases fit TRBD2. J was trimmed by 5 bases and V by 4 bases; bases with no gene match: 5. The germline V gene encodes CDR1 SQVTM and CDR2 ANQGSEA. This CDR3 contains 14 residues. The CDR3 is CSVGLAGRGDTQYF. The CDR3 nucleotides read TGCAGCGTTGGACTAGCGGGGAGGGGAGATACGCAGTATTTT.

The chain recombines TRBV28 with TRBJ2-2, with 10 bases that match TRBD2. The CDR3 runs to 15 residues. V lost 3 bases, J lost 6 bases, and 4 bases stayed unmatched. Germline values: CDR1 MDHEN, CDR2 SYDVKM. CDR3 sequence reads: CASSFPGTSAGELFF. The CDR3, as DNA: TGTGCCAGCAGTTTCCCTGGGACTAGCGCCGGGGAGCTGTTTTTT.

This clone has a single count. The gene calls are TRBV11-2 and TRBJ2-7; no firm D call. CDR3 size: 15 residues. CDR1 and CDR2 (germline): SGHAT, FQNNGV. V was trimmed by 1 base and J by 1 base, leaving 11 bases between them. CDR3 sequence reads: CASSLVSRSSYEQYF. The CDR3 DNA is TGTGCCAGCAGCTTAGTGAGCAGGAGTTCCTACGAGCAGTACTTC.

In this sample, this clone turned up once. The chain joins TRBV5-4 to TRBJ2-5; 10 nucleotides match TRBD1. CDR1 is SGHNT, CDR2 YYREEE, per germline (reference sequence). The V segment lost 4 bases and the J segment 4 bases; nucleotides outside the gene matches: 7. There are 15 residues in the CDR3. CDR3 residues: CASSVDRGRGETQYF. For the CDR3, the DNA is TGTGCCAGCAGCGTTGACAGGGGGCGCGGAGAGACCCAGTACTTC.

The CDR3 sequence: CASSLPLAGGFEKADTQYF. As DNA, the CDR3 is TGTGCCAGCAGCTTGCCACTAGCGGGAGGTTTCGAGAAAGCAGATACGCAGTATTTT. The chain employs TRBV5-6 and TRBJ2-3, with TRBD2 identical over 12 bases. CDR1 and CDR2 (germline): SGHDT, YYEEEE. The CDR3 totals 19 residues. Losses at the gene ends were 1 base for V and 4 bases for J; bases not matched to a gene: 13. Variable domain in full (rest from reference TRBV5-6 and TRBJ2-3): DAGVTQSPTHLIKTRGQQVTLRCSPKSGHDTVSWYQQALGQGPQFIFQYYEEEERQRGNFPDRFSGHQFPNYSSELNVNALLLGDSALYLCASSLPLAGGFEKADTQYFGPGTRLTVL.

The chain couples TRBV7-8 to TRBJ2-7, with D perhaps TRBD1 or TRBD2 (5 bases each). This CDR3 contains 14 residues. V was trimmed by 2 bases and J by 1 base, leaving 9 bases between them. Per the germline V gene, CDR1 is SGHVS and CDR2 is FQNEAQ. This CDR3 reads CASSLRGASYEQYF. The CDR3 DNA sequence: TGTGCCAGCAGCTTAAGAGGGGCTTCCTACGAGCAGTACTTC.

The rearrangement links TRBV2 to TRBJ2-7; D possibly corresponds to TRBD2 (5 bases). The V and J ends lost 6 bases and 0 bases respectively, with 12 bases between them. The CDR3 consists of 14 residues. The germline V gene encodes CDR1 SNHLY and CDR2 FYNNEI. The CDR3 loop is CASREDFLSYEQYF. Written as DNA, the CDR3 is TGTGCCAGCAGAGAGGACTTCCTCTCCTACGAGCAGTACTTC.

In DNA, the CDR3 is TGTGCCAGCAGCTCTAGCGGGGGGGGAGATACGCAGTATTTT. This codes for CASSSSGGGDTQYF. The chain combines TRBV7-3 with TRBJ2-3, with TRBD2 matching over 12 bases. The germline V gene encodes CDR1 SGHTA and CDR2 FQGTGA. CDR3 size: 14 residues. V dropped 4 bases and J dropped 5; count of bases not matched to a gene: 1.

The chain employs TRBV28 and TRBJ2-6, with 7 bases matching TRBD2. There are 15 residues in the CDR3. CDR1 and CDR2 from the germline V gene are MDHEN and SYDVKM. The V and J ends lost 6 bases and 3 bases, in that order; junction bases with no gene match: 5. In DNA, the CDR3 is TGTGCCAGCAGCTTCTCGGGAGGTGGGGCCAACGTCCTGACTTTC. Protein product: CASSFSGGGANVLTF. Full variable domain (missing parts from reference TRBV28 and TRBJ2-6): DVKVTQSSRYLVKRTGEKVFLECVQDMDHENMFWYRQDPGLGLRLIYFSYDVKMKEKGDIPEGYSVSREKKERFSLILESASTNQTSMYLCASSFSGGGANVLTFGAGSRLTVL.

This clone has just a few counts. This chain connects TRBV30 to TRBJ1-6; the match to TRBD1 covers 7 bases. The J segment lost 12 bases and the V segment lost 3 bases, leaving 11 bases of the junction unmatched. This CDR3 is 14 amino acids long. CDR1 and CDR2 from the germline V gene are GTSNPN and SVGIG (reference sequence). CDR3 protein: CAWRRGQNLGPLHF. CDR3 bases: TGTGCCTGGAGAAGGGGACAGAACCTTGGACCCCTCCACTTT.

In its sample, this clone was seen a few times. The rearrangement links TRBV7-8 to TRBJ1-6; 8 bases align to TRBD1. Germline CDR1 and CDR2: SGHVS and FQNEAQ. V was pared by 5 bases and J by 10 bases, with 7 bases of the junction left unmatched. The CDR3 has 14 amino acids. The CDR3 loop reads CASSPRQGNSPLHF. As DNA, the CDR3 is TGTGCCAGCAGCCCTCGACAGGGGAACTCACCCCTCCACTTT.

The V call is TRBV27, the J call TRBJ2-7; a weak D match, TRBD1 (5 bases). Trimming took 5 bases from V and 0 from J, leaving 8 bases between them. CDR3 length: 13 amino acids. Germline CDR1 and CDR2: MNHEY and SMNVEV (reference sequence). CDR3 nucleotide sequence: TGTGCCAGCAGTCAGGGCATCTCCTACGAGCAGTACTTC. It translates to CASSQGISYEQYF.

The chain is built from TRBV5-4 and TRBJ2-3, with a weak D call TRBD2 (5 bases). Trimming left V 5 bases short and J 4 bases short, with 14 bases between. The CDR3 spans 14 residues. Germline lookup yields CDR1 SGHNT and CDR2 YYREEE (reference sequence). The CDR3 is CASSRTVGADTQYF. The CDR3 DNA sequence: TGTGCCAGCAGTAGGACCGTCGGGGCAGATACGCAGTATTTT.